This T cell receptor beta chain was obtained from a study of shared clonotypes between healthy human individuals. General study points: Among non-shared clonotypes, generation probabilities were lower than among those shared by all four donors. Shared across a few donors were 4% to 5% of the naive CD4 clonotypes. Donor scarcity curtailed the genetic and exposure-history diversity represented herein.

Libraries were prepared by immunoSEQ multiplex PCR; TCRdb keeps only in-frame clonotypes and omits some of them. The sample includes about 2.2 million clones, 93% of them seen just once. Note on this clone: The target antigen is unknown.

Naive CD8 cells, CD45RO-negative and positively selected for CCR7, excluded terminally differentiated effector memory CD45RA+ cells. Trimming removed 1 base at V and 3 bases at J, with 7 bases between. This CDR3 has 13 residues. CDR1 and CDR2 from the germline V gene are SGHDT and YYEEEE. The source of this sequence is a man aged 18 to 35 in good health. Some clones in this sample may be carry-over from other donors' samples. V and J are TRBV5-6 and TRBJ1-2; D gene unclear. The source material was naive CD8+ T cells from PBMCs. The CDR3 region has the DNA TGTGCCAGCAGCTTGCTGGCGGACTATGGCTACACCTTC. It yields the protein CASSLLADYGYTF.